The rows below give T cell receptor beta chains drawn from one sample of a study of cytomegalovirus exposure and HLA in healthy donors. Method: immunoSEQ multiplex PCR; TCRdb's copy keeps in-frame clones and lacks some. This table has about 79,000 clones, under 95% appearing once. Material for sequencing was PBMCs. These TCRs come from a woman aged 25 to 39 in good health and CMV-seronegative. The CDR3 runs from the conserved cysteine through the conserved F or W. The D gene is left open where the match is weak. The size entry is marked missing in some rows and otherwise reads once, few, many or a size class.

clone size: .; V gene: TRBV4-3; J gene: TRBJ2-7; D gene: TRBD1; CDR3 protein: CASSQSPTGDPSYEQYF; CDR3 DNA: TGCGCCAGCAGCCAGTCCCCTACAGGGGATCCATCCTACGAGCAGTACTTC
clone size: .; V gene: TRBV4-2; J gene: TRBJ2-7; D gene: TRBD2; CDR3 protein: CASSQDGAGGLREQYF; CDR3 DNA: TGTGCCAGCAGCCAAGATGGCGCGGGAGGTCTTAGAGAGCAGTACTTC
clone size: .; V gene: TRBV2; J gene: TRBJ1-5; D gene: .; CDR3 protein: CASQGWGRNQPQHF; CDR3 DNA: TGTGCCAGCCAGGGTTGGGGTCGGAATCAGCCCCAGCATTTT
clone size: .; V gene: TRBV4-1; J gene: TRBJ1-2; D gene: TRBD1; CDR3 protein: CASSRLTGFDYGYTF; CDR3 DNA: TGCGCCAGCAGCCGCTTGACAGGGTTTGACTATGGCTACACCTTC
clone size: .; V gene: TRBV11-2; J gene: TRBJ2-7; D gene: .; CDR3 protein: CASSLGREEQYF; CDR3 DNA: TGTGCCAGCAGCTTAGGAAGAGAAGAGCAGTACTTC
clone size: .; V gene: TRBV6-4; J gene: TRBJ2-2; D gene: TRBD1; CDR3 protein: CASRRTGDTGELFF; CDR3 DNA: TGTGCCAGCCGCCGGACAGGGGACACCGGGGAGCTGTTTTTT
clone size: .; V gene: TRBV18; J gene: TRBJ1-3; D gene: .; CDR3 protein: CASSPNQGPGNTIYF; CDR3 DNA: TGTGCCAGCTCACCAAATCAGGGGCCTGGAAACACCATATATTTT
clone size: .; V gene: TRBV21-1; J gene: TRBJ2-5; D gene: .; CDR3 protein: CASSESRQGLALQETQYF; CDR3 DNA: TGTGCCAGCAGCGAATCCCGACAGGGCCTAGCGCTCCAAGAGACCCAGTACTTC
clone size: .; V gene: TRBV28; J gene: TRBJ2-1; D gene: TRBD1; CDR3 protein: CASSLWGDRESNEQFF; CDR3 DNA: TGTGCCAGCAGTTTATGGGGGGACAGGGAATCCAATGAGCAGTTCTTC
clone size: once; V gene: TRBV6-1; J gene: TRBJ2-2; D gene: .; CDR3 protein: CASSDPNRMNTGELFF; CDR3 DNA: TGTGCCAGCAGTGATCCTAACAGGATGAACACCGGGGAGCTGTTTTTT
clone size: .; V gene: TRBV4-2; J gene: TRBJ1-1; D gene: TRBD1; CDR3 protein: CASSQRRDRGLNTEAFF; CDR3 DNA: TGTGCCAGCAGCCAACGACGCGACAGGGGACTCAACACTGAAGCTTTCTTT
clone size: .; V gene: TRBV5-1; J gene: TRBJ2-5; D gene: .; CDR3 protein: CASSPRGAQETQYF; CDR3 DNA: TGCGCCAGCAGCCCCCGCGGGGCCCAAGAGACCCAGTACTTC
clone size: .; V gene: TRBV30; J gene: TRBJ2-5; D gene: TRBD1; CDR3 protein: CAWSPGTDIQETQYF; CDR3 DNA: TGTGCCTGGAGTCCAGGGACAGACATCCAAGAGACCCAGTACTTC
clone size: .; V gene: TRBV5-8; J gene: TRBJ2-7; D gene: TRBD1; CDR3 protein: CASSLWGTVHEQYF; CDR3 DNA: TGTGCCAGCAGCTTGTGGGGGACAGTCCACGAGCAGTACTTC
clone size: .; V gene: TRBV28; J gene: TRBJ2-7; D gene: TRBD1; CDR3 protein: CATSYPPGQGTDEQYF; CDR3 DNA: TGTGCCACCTCCTACCCACCGGGACAGGGAACCGACGAGCAGTACTTC
clone size: .; V gene: TRBV7-3; J gene: TRBJ2-5; D gene: .; CDR3 protein: CASSPGDGETQYF; CDR3 DNA: TGTGCCAGCAGCCCGGGGGATGGAGAGACCCAGTACTTC
clone size: .; V gene: TRBV29-1; J gene: TRBJ1-2; D gene: TRBD1; CDR3 protein: CTTEPGQGEINYGYTF; CDR3 DNA: TGCACCACGGAACCGGGACAGGGGGAGATAAACTATGGCTACACCTTC
clone size: once; V gene: TRBV6-1; J gene: TRBJ1-1; D gene: TRBD1; CDR3 protein: CASRSTGVAEAFF; CDR3 DNA: TGTGCCAGCAGGTCCACAGGGGTTGCTGAAGCTTTCTTT
clone size: .; V gene: TRBV18; J gene: TRBJ1-1; D gene: TRBD1; CDR3 protein: CASSPGQGIHTEAFF; CDR3 DNA: TGTGCCAGCTCCCCGGGACAGGGGATTCACACTGAAGCTTTCTTT
clone size: .; V gene: TRBV30; J gene: TRBJ2-7; D gene: .; CDR3 protein: CAWTRLGEQYF; CDR3 DNA: TGTGCCTGGACCCGACTCGGGGAGCAGTACTTC
clone size: .; V gene: TRBV5-6; J gene: TRBJ1-1; D gene: .; CDR3 protein: CASSPRRGRYTEAFF; CDR3 DNA: TGTGCCAGCAGCCCACGCAGGGGTAGGTACACTGAAGCTTTCTTT
clone size: few; V gene: TRBV14; J gene: TRBJ2-7; D gene: .; CDR3 protein: CASSQDWRGTGEQYF; CDR3 DNA: TGTGCCAGCAGCCAAGATTGGAGGGGAACCGGCGAGCAGTACTTC
clone size: .; V gene: TRBV9; J gene: TRBJ2-3; D gene: TRBD2; CDR3 protein: CASSHQAGAADTQYF; CDR3 DNA: TGTGCCAGCAGCCACCAAGCGGGGGCCGCAGATACGCAGTATTTT
clone size: .; V gene: TRBV5-1; J gene: TRBJ2-4; D gene: .; CDR3 protein: CASSAGRGEGAKNIQYF; CDR3 DNA: TGCGCCAGCAGCGCAGGGCGGGGAGAGGGAGCCAAAAACATTCAGTACTTC
clone size: .; V gene: TRBV28; J gene: TRBJ1-5; D gene: TRBD1; CDR3 protein: CASSLLDRGAYQPQHF; CDR3 DNA: TGTGCCAGCAGTTTATTGGACAGGGGGGCTTATCAGCCCCAGCATTTT
clone size: .; V gene: TRBV20-1; J gene: TRBJ2-3; D gene: .; CDR3 protein: CSARLPDTQYF; CDR3 DNA: TGCAGTGCTCGACTCCCAGATACGCAGTATTTT
clone size: .; V gene: TRBV18; J gene: TRBJ2-2; D gene: TRBD2; CDR3 protein: CASSPRASGPAGELFF; CDR3 DNA: TGTGCCAGCTCACCACGGGCTAGCGGTCCGGCCGGGGAGCTGTTTTTT
clone size: .; V gene: TRBV5-1; J gene: TRBJ2-1; D gene: TRBD1; CDR3 protein: CASSFHRGPSPNEQFF; CDR3 DNA: TGCGCCAGCAGCTTCCACAGGGGGCCGTCCCCCAATGAGCAGTTCTTC
clone size: .; V gene: TRBV9; J gene: TRBJ2-6; D gene: TRBD2; CDR3 protein: CASSVGLAGYSGANVLTF; CDR3 DNA: TGTGCCAGCAGCGTAGGGCTAGCGGGGTACTCTGGGGCCAACGTCCTGACTTTC
clone size: .; V gene: TRBV20-1; J gene: TRBJ2-3; D gene: .; CDR3 protein: CSDVEVNTQYF; CDR3 DNA: TGCAGTGACGTCGAGGTAAATACGCAGTATTTT
clone size: once; V gene: TRBV5-4; J gene: TRBJ1-3; D gene: TRBD1; CDR3 protein: CASSSGTGEGLLYF; CDR3 DNA: TGTGCCAGCAGCTCCGGGACAGGGGAGGGTCTGCTGTATTTT
clone size: .; V gene: TRBV6-5; J gene: TRBJ1-2; D gene: TRBD1; CDR3 protein: CASSKGTVYGYTF; CDR3 DNA: TGTGCCAGCAGTAAAGGGACAGTCTATGGCTACACCTTC
clone size: once; V gene: TRBV7-3; J gene: TRBJ2-3; D gene: TRBD2; CDR3 protein: CASSMGGADTQYF; CDR3 DNA: TGTGCCAGCTCCATGGGGGGGGCAGATACGCAGTATTTT
clone size: once; V gene: TRBV7-2; J gene: TRBJ2-7; D gene: TRBD2; CDR3 protein: CASSPLGGAGEQYF; CDR3 DNA: TGTGCCAGCAGCCCTCTCGGGGGGGCAGGGGAGCAGTACTTC
clone size: .; V gene: TRBV19; J gene: TRBJ2-3; D gene: TRBD2; CDR3 protein: CASSPSGGGDTQYF; CDR3 DNA: TGTGCCAGTAGCCCTAGCGGGGGAGGGGATACGCAGTATTTT
clone size: .; V gene: TRBV7-9; J gene: TRBJ2-3; D gene: .; CDR3 protein: CASSLAGTSTDTQYF; CDR3 DNA: TGTGCCAGCAGCTTAGCTGGGACTAGCACAGATACGCAGTATTTT
clone size: .; V gene: TRBV2; J gene: TRBJ2-7; D gene: TRBD1; CDR3 protein: CASSSGTGGYEQYF; CDR3 DNA: TGTGCCAGCAGCTCCGGGACAGGGGGGTACGAGCAGTACTTC
clone size: .; V gene: TRBV30; J gene: TRBJ2-1; D gene: .; CDR3 protein: CAWSGTREQFF; CDR3 DNA: TGTGCCTGGAGCGGGACTCGTGAGCAGTTCTTC
clone size: .; V gene: TRBV7-8; J gene: TRBJ1-1; D gene: .; CDR3 protein: CASSLQPGGFTEAFF; CDR3 DNA: TGTGCCAGCAGCTTACAGCCCGGGGGTTTCACTGAAGCTTTCTTT
clone size: .; V gene: TRBV30; J gene: TRBJ1-2; D gene: .; CDR3 protein: CAWNTGGIDYGYTF; CDR3 DNA: TGTGCCTGGAATACGGGGGGCATTGACTATGGCTACACCTTC
clone size: .; V gene: TRBV30; J gene: TRBJ2-7; D gene: TRBD2; CDR3 protein: CAWSVRGRAVDEQYF; CDR3 DNA: TGTGCCTGGAGTGTACGCGGGAGGGCCGTCGACGAGCAGTACTTC